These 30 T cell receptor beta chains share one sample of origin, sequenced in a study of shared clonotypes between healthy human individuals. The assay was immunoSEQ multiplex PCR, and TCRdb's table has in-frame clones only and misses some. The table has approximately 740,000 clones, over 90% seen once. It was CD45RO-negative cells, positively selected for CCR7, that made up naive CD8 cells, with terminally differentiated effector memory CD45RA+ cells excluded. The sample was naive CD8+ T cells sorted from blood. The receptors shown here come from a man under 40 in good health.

This CDR3 reads CASTPAGWQFF. The CDR3, as DNA: TGCGCCAGCACCCCCGCGGGGTGGCAGTTCTTC. The rearrangement joins TRBV10-2 to TRBJ2-1, with a weak D call TRBD2 (6 bases). The CDR3 spans 11 residues. The V end lost 7 bases, the J end lost 12 bases, and 13 bases lay between the germline ends. Germline values: CDR1 WSHSY, CDR2 SAAADI.

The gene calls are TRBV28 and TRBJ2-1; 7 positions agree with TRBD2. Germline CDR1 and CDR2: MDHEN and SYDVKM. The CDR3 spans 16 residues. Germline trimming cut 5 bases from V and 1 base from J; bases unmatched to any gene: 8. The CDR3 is CASSDPGEGSYNEQFF. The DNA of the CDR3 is TGTGCCAGCAGTGACCCGGGGGAGGGATCCTACAATGAGCAGTTCTTC.

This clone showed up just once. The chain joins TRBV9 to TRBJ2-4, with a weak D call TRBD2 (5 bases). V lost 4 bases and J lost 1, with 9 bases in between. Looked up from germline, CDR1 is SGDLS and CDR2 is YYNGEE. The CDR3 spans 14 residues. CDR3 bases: TGTGCCAGCAGCCACGGGATGGCCAAAAACATTCAGTACTTC. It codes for CASSHGMAKNIQYF. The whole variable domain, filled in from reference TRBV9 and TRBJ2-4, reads DSGVTQTPKHLITATGQRVTLRCSPRSGDLSVYWYQQSLDQGLQFLIQYYNGEERAKGNILERFSAQQFPDLHSELNLSSLELGDSALYFCASSHGMAKNIQYFGAGTRLSVL.

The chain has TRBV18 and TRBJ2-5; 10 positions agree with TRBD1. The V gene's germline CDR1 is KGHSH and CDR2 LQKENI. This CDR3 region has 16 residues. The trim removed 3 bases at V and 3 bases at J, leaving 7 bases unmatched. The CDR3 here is CASSPPETGGEETQYF. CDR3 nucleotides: TGTGCCAGCTCACCTCCCGAGACAGGGGGCGAAGAGACCCAGTACTTC.

CDR3 region: CARLHGDYGYTF. In DNA, the CDR3 is TGTGCCAGACTACACGGAGACTATGGCTACACCTTC. The genes are TRBV2 and TRBJ1-2, with D uncertain. The CDR3 runs to 12 residues. Trimming stripped 9 bases from V and 3 bases from J, with 11 bases between. Per the germline V gene, CDR1 is SNHLY and CDR2 is FYNNEI.

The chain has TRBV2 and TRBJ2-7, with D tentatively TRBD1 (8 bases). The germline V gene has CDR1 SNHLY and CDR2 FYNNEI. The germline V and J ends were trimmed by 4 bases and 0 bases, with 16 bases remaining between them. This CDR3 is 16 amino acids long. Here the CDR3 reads CASSGGGQDHSYEQYF. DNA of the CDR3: TGTGCCAGCAGTGGGGGGGGACAGGACCACTCCTACGAGCAGTACTTC.

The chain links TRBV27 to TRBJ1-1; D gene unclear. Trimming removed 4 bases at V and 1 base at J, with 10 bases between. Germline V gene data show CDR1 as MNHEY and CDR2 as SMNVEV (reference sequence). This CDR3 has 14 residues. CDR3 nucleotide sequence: TGTGCCAGCAGTTCCTACCGGGAGAACACTGAAGCTTTCTTT. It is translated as CASSSYRENTEAFF.

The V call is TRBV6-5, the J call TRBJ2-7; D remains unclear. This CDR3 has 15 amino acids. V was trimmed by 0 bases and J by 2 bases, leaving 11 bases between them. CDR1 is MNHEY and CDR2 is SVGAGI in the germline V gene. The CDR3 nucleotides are TGTGCCAGCAGTTACTCGCGGACGTCCACCTACGAGCAGTACTTC. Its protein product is CASSYSRTSTYEQYF.

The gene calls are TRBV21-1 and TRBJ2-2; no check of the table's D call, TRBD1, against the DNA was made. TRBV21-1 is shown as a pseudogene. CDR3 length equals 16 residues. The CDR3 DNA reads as TGTGCCAGCATCACTCTCCTCGCAGGAAGCACCGGGGAGCTGTTTTTT. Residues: CASITLLAGSTGELFF.

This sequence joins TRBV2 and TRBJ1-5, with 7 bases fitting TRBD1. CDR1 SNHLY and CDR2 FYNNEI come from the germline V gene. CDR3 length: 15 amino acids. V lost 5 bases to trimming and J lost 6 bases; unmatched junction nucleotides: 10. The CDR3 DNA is TGTGCCAGCAGTTTGGGACAGCATCAGGGTCAGCCCCAGCATTTT. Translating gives CASSLGQHQGQPQHF.

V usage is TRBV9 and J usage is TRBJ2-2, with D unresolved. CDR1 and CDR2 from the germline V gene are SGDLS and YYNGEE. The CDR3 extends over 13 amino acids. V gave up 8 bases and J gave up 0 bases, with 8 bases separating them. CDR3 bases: TGTGCCAGTTCTCAACCGAACACCGGGGAGCTGTTTTTT. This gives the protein CASSQPNTGELFF. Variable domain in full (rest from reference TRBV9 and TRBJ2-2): DSGVTQTPKHLITATGQRVTLRCSPRSGDLSVYWYQQSLDQGLQFLIQYYNGEERAKGNILERFSAQQFPDLHSELNLSSLELGDSALYFCASSQPNTGELFFGEGSRLTVL.

This chain's CDR3 is CASRGQGRSYGYTF. DNA of the CDR3: TGTGCCAGCAGGGGACAGGGGCGAAGCTATGGCTACACCTTC. This chain connects TRBV6-1 to TRBJ1-2; TRBD1 aligns across 10 bases. Trimming took 6 bases from V and 4 from J; bases not matched to a gene: 5. The CDR3 has 14 amino acids. Germline CDR1 MNHNS, CDR2 SASEGT.

The CDR3 protein is CASSPWGVSYEQYF. CDR3 nucleotide sequence: TGTGCCAGCAGCCCCTGGGGGGTCTCCTACGAGCAGTACTTC. The chain carries TRBV7-2 and TRBJ2-7; D is perhaps TRBD2 (6 bases). Trimming pared 5 bases from V and 0 bases from J, leaving 11 bases between. Germline assignment: CDR1 SGHTA and CDR2 FQGNSA. The CDR3 contains 14 residues.

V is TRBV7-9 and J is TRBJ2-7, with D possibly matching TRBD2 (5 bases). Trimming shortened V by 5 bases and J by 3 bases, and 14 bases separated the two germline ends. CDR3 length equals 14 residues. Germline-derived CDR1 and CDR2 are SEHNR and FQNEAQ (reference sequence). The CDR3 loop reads CASSAWESHYEQYF. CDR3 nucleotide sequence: TGTGCCAGCAGCGCCTGGGAGTCCCACTACGAGCAGTACTTC.

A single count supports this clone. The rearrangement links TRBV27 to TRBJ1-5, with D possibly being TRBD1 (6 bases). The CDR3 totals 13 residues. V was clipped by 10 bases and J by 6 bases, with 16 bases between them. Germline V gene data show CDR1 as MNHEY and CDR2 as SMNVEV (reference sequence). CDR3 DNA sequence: TGTGCCACCAGGGGAGGAAGGTCTCAGCCCCAGCATTTT. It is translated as CATRGGRSQPQHF.

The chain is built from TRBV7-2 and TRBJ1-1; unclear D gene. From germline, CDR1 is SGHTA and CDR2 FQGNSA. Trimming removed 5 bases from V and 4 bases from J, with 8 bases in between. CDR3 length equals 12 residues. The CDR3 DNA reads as TGTGCCAGCAGCCCACTGAGCACTGAAGCTTTCTTT. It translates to CASSPLSTEAFF.

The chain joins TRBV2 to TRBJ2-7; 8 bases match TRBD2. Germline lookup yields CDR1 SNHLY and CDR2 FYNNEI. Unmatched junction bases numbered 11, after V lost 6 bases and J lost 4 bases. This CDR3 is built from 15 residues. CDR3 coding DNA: TGTGCCAGCAGCAGGACGGGGGGGGCTGGATACGAGCAGTACTTC. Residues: CASSRTGGAGYEQYF.

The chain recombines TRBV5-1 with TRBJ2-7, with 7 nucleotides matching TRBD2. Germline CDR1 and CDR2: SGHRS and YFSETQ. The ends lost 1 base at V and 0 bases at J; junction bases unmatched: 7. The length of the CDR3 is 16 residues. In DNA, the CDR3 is TGCGCCAGCAGCTTGAACTCCCTAGCGGTCTCCTACGAGCAGTACTTC. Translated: CASSLNSLAVSYEQYF. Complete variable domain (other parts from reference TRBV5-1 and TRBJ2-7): KAGVTQTPRYLIKTRGQQVTLSCSPISGHRSVSWYQQTPGQGLQFLFEYFSETQRNKGNFPGRFSGRQFSNSRSEMNVSTLELGDSALYLCASSLNSLAVSYEQYFGPGTRLTVT.

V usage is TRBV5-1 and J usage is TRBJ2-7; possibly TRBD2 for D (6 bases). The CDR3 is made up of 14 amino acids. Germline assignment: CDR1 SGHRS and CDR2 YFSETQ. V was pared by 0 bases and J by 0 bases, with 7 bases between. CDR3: CASSLAGSSYEQYF. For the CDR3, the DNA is TGCGCCAGCAGCTTGGCCGGGAGCTCCTACGAGCAGTACTTC.

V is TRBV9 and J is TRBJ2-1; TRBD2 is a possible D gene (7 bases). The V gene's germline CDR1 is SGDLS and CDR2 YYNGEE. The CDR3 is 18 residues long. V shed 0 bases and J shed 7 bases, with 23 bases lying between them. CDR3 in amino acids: CASSVASFGGGSGNEQFF. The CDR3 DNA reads TGTGCCAGCAGCGTAGCTAGTTTCGGGGGCGGGAGTGGTAATGAGCAGTTCTTC.

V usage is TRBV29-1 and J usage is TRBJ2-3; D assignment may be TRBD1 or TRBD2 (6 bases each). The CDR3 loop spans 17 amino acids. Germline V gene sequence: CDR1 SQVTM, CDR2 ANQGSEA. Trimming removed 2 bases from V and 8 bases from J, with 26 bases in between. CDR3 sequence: CSVEPRPTGAQDSTQYF. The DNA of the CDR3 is TGCAGCGTTGAACCAAGACCCACGGGGGCGCAGGATAGTACGCAGTATTTT.

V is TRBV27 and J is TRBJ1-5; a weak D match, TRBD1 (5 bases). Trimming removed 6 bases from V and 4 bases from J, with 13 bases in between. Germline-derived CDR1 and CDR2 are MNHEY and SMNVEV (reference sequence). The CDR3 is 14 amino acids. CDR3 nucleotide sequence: TGTGCCAGCAGCTGGGGGGGTCGGAATCAGCCCCAGCATTTT. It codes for CASSWGGRNQPQHF.

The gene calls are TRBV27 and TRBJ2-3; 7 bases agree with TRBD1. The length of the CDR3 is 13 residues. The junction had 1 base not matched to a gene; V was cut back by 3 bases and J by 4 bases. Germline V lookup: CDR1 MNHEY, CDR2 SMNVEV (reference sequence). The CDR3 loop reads CASSFTGADTQYF. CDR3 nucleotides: TGTGCCAGCAGTTTCACAGGGGCAGATACGCAGTATTTT.

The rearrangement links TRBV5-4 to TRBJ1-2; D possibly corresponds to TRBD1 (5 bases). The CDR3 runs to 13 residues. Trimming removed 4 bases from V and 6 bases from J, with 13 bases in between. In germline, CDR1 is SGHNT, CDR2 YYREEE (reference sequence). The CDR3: CASSPATEHGYTF. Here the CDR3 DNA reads TGTGCCAGCAGCCCAGCGACAGAACATGGCTACACCTTC.

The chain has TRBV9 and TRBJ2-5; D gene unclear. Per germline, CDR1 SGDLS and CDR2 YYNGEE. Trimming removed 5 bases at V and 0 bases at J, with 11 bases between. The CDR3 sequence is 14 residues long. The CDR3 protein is CASSAPWDQETQYF. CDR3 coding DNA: TGTGCCAGCAGTGCTCCCTGGGACCAAGAGACCCAGTACTTC. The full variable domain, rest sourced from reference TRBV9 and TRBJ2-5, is DSGVTQTPKHLITATGQRVTLRCSPRSGDLSVYWYQQSLDQGLQFLIQYYNGEERAKGNILERFSAQQFPDLHSELNLSSLELGDSALYFCASSAPWDQETQYFGPGTRLLVL.

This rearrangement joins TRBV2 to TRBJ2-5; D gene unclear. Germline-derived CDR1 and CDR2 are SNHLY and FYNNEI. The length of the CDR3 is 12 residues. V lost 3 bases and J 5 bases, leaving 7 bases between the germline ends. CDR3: CASSEQPETQYF. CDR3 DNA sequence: TGTGCCAGCAGTGAGCAGCCGGAGACCCAGTACTTC.

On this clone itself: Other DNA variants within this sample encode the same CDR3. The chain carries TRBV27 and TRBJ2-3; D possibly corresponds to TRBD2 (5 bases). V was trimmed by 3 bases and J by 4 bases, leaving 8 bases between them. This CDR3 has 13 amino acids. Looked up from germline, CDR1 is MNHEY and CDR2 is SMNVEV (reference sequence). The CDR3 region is CASSFGGADTQYF. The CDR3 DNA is TGTGCCAGCAGTTTCGGAGGCGCAGATACGCAGTATTTT.

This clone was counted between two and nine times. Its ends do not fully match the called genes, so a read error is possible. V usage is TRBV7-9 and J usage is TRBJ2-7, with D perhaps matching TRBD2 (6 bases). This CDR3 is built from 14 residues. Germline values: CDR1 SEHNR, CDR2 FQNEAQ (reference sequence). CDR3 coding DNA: TGTGCCAGCAGCCTAGCGACTAAGGACTACGAGCAGTACTTC. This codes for CASSLATKDYEQYF.

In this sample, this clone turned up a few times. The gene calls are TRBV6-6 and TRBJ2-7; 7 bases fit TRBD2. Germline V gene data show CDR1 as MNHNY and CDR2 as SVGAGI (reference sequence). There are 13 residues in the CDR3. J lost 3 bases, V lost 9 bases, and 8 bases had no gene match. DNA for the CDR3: TGTGCCAGTCAGAGGAGCGGGATCTACGAGCAGTACTTC. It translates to CASQRSGIYEQYF.

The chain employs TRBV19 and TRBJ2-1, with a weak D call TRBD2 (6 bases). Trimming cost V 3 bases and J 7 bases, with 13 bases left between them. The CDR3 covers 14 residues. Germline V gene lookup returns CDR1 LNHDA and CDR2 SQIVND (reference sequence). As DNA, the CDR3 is TGTGCCAGTAGTATGGCAGGGACTTTGAATGAGCAGTTCTTC. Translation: CASSMAGTLNEQFF. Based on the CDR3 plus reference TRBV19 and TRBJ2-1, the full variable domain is DGGITQSPKYLFRKEGQNVTLSCEQNLNHDAMYWYRQDPGQGLRLIYYSQIVNDFQKGDIAEGYSVSREKKESFPLTVTSAQKNPTAFYLCASSMAGTLNEQFFGPGTRLTVL.